These 10 T cell receptor beta chains share one sample of origin, sequenced in a study of spatial heterogeneity in lung cancer. TCRdb re-called the 5' RACE reads with MiXCR, one entry per CDR3 protein. The sample lists 6,000 to 9,500 distinct CDR3 sequences; 4.5% to 6% were seen once. The time point is: sample taken at primary tumor resection. Unsorted whole RNA from tumor, nontumor lung or frozen PBMC underwent sequencing. Sequences were derived from PBMCs, sampled at surgery. These receptors were collected from a male donor with early-stage non-small cell lung cancer.

Many counts were recorded for this clonotype. The V and J genes are TRBV20-1 and TRBJ2-3, with D uncertain. Germline CDR1 reads DFQATT; CDR2 reads SNEGSKA (reference sequence). The CDR3 loop spans 11 amino acids. V lost 6 bases to trimming and J lost 9 bases, with 13 bases between them. CDR3 nucleotides: TGCAGTGCCCCTACCACCATGACGCAGTATTTT. Protein sequence: CSAPTTMTQYF.

This clonotype was seen repeatedly, ten times or more. The chain uses TRBV5-6 and TRBJ1-2, with D uncertain. The CDR3 is 14 residues long. Trimming left V 0 bases short and J 7 bases short, with 13 bases between. Germline CDR1 is SGHDT and CDR2 is YYEEEE. The CDR3 region is CASSLGLAGSGYTF. The DNA for the CDR3 is TGTGCCAGCAGCTTGGGACTTGCTGGTAGTGGCTACACCTTC.

This clonotype was counted ten times or more. V is TRBV4-1 and J is TRBJ2-5; 7 positions match TRBD2. Germline CDR1 and CDR2: MGHRA and YSYEKL. CDR3 length equals 17 residues. Trimming removed 2 bases from V and 1 base from J; junction bases left unmatched: 10. The chain's CDR3 is CASSQRLAATSQETQYF. In DNA form, the CDR3 reads TGCGCCAGCAGCCAACGGCTAGCGGCCACTTCCCAAGAGACCCAGTACTTC.

The sample holds many counts of this clonotype. The chain has TRBV20-1 and TRBJ2-5; 10 bases align to TRBD1. Per germline, CDR1 DFQATT and CDR2 SNEGSKA (reference sequence). The CDR3 is 14 residues long. J was trimmed by 2 bases and V by 3 bases; bases with no gene match: 3. The CDR3 sequence: CSASADRGQETQYF. As DNA, the CDR3 is TGCAGTGCTAGCGCGGACAGGGGGCAAGAGACCCAGTACTTC.

This clonotype was seen at least ten times. The chain carries TRBV7-9 and TRBJ2-2; 8 bases are shared with TRBD1. The CDR3 is made up of 16 amino acids. Losses at the gene ends were 5 bases for V and 5 bases for J; bases not matched to a gene: 10. CDR1 is SEHNR, CDR2 FQNEAQ, per germline (reference sequence). The DNA for the CDR3 is TGTGCCAGCAGCCCCAGACAGGGGCAATATACCGGGGAGCTGTTTTTT. Translated: CASSPRQGQYTGELFF.

This clonotype showed up just a few times. The V call is TRBV28, the J call TRBJ1-5; D perhaps matches TRBD1 (6 bases). Germline V gene data show CDR1 as MDHEN and CDR2 as SYDVKM. CDR3 length equals 15 residues. Trimming stripped 2 bases from V and 7 bases from J, with 15 bases between. DNA of the CDR3: TGTGCCAGCAGTTTACCAGGGGTACGGGGCCAGCCCCAGCATTTT. As protein: CASSLPGVRGQPQHF.

This clonotype was recorded many times. The rearrangement uses TRBV5-6 and TRBJ2-7; D not certain. Germline lookup yields CDR1 SGHDT and CDR2 YYEEEE. Trimming took 0 bases from V and 3 from J, leaving 7 bases between them. The CDR3 spans 13 residues. The DNA of the CDR3 is TGTGCCAGCAGCTTGGGGGGTGTCTACGAGCAGTACTTC. Its translation is CASSLGGVYEQYF.

There are many counts of this clonotype. This chain uses TRBV5-1 with TRBJ2-2; 9 bases match TRBD1. The J segment lost 1 base and the V segment lost 4 bases, leaving 2 bases of the junction unmatched. This CDR3 is built from 15 residues. CDR1 is SGHRS, CDR2 YFSETQ, per germline. The CDR3 DNA reads as TGCGCCAGCAGCGTGGGACAGGGGAACACCGGGGAGCTGTTTTTT. The encoded protein is CASSVGQGNTGELFF.

This clonotype was detected ten times or more. This rearrangement joins TRBV7-9 to TRBJ1-2; D ambiguous. The CDR3 extends over 15 amino acids. The ends were cut back, 5 bases at V and 0 bases at J, with 13 bases in the middle. Germline CDR1 reads SEHNR; CDR2 reads FQNEAQ (reference sequence). CDR3 sequence: CASSPRLIANYGYTF. The CDR3 nucleotides are TGTGCCAGCAGCCCCAGACTGATAGCTAACTATGGCTACACCTTC.

This clonotype was seen ten or more times. The rearrangement uses TRBV12-3 or TRBV12-4 and TRBJ2-3, with D unclear. The ends were cut back, 6 bases at V and 3 bases at J, with 7 bases in the middle. This CDR3 contains 12 residues. DNA of the CDR3: TGTGCCAGCAGAGTAGGGACAGATACGCAGTATTTT. Translation: CASRVGTDTQYF.